The 2 T cell receptor beta chains presented below share a single source sample, sequenced in a study of T cells after yellow fever vaccination. TCRdb independently ran MiXCR on the 5' RACE reads; one entry per CDR3 protein. The sample contains some 120,000 distinct CDR3 sequences, roughly 9% of which appear only once. The sample here was CD8+ T cells sorted from PBMCs, taken on the day of the yellow fever booster vaccination. The source is a man in his late teens or twenties who received the YFV17D yellow fever vaccine.

This chain links TRBV3-1 with TRBJ1-5; perhaps TRBD1 as D (5 bases). The CDR3 contains 14 residues. V lost 3 bases to trimming and J lost 3 bases, with 9 bases between them. Germline values: CDR1 LGHDT, CDR2 YNNKEL (reference sequence). CDR3 residues: CASSQAGFNQPQHF. CDR3 coding DNA: TGTGCCAGCAGCCAGGCAGGGTTCAATCAGCCCCAGCATTTT.

This sequence joins TRBV11-2 and TRBJ2-2; D might be TRBD1 (6 bases). The CDR3 runs 15 residues. The germline CDR1 and CDR2 sequences are SGHAT and FQNNGV. Trimming pared 5 bases from V and 4 bases from J, leaving 14 bases between. The CDR3 DNA is TGTGCCAGCAGCCTAGGACAGACGTTCACCGGGGAGCTGTTTTTT. Translating gives CASSLGQTFTGELFF.